These 15 T cell receptor beta chains were all obtained from the same sample, sequenced in a study of early T cells in non-severe SARS-CoV-2 infection (dated by TCRdb to the early 2020s). Preparation of the library involved 5' RACE. These reads were obtained on a NextSeq 500. TCRdb itself trimmed the public reads at Q25 with fastp, ran MiXCR and retained productive beta chains. For every CDR3 protein sequence, its rows merge into one entry that carries the most common genes and DNA. This sample gives 120,000 or so distinct CDR3 sequences in total; 10% to 15% of them show up just once. 3% to 4.5% of the sample rests with the top ten. Sample: whole blood, taken at baseline. Receptors originate from an adult who was a healthcare worker with PCR-confirmed SARS-CoV-2 infection or an uninfected control (not recorded which).

This clonotype has a handful of counts. The V gene is TRBV10-1, the J gene TRBJ2-5, with no clear D. The CDR3 runs 14 residues. V was shortened by 4 bases and J by 10 bases, with 19 bases between the two germline ends. Per the germline V gene, CDR1 is WNHNN and CDR2 is SYGVQD (reference sequence). CDR3 sequence (DNA): TGCGCCAGCAGTGTAGGTGTCGTCCCTACGATCCAGTACTTC. Amino acid sequence: CASSVGVVPTIQYF.

This clonotype was counted many times. The rearrangement joins TRBV20-1 to TRBJ2-7, with D possibly being TRBD2 (6 bases). Germline V gene data show CDR1 as DFQATT and CDR2 as SNEGSKA (reference sequence). V lost 0 bases, J lost 2 bases, and 17 bases lay in between. This CDR3 is 16 amino acids long. The CDR3 nucleotides are TGCAGTGCTAGAGATCCCGTTGGGGGGTCGGCCTACGAGCAGTACTTC. This sequence encodes CSARDPVGGSAYEQYF.

This clonotype was detected ten times or more. This chain joins TRBV6-5 and TRBJ1-1; D is perhaps TRBD1 (5 bases). Trimming took 6 bases from V and 2 from J, leaving 10 bases between them. CDR1 MNHEY and CDR2 SVGAGI come from the germline V gene. The CDR3 length is 13 residues. CDR3 nucleotides: TGTGCCAGCAGCCCAGGGTTTAACACTGAAGCTTTCTTT. This gives the protein CASSPGFNTEAFF.

This clonotype showed up many times. CDR3 protein: CASSLQALGEKLFF. CDR3 sequence (DNA): TGTGCCAGCAGCTTACAGGCCCTGGGTGAAAAACTGTTTTTT. The chain is built from TRBV7-2 and TRBJ1-4; D gene ambiguous. CDR3 length: 14 amino acids. CDR1 is SGHTA and CDR2 is FQGNSA in the germline V gene. V gave up 2 bases and J gave up 7 bases, with 11 bases separating them.

This clonotype has more than one count but fewer than ten. The chain combines TRBV5-1 with TRBJ2-3; 9 bases map to TRBD2. Trimming cost V 5 bases and J 3 bases; bases outside gene matches: 7. Germline CDR1 and CDR2: SGHRS and YFSETQ. The CDR3 has 15 residues. Written as DNA, the CDR3 is TGCGCCAGCAGTTCTCTAGCGGGGACGACAGATACGCAGTATTTT. This translates into CASSSLAGTTDTQYF.

Only a few counts were recorded for this clonotype. In DNA, the CDR3 is TGCAGCGTTCGTTTGGGCTCTACCAATAATTCACCCCTCCACTTT. Translating it yields CSVRLGSTNNSPLHF. The chain links TRBV29-1 to TRBJ1-6; no firm D call. V dropped 5 bases and J dropped 5 bases, with 16 bases sitting between them. This CDR3 contains 15 residues. Germline CDR1 reads SQVTM; CDR2 reads ANQGSEA.

This clonotype came up a few times. The chain has TRBV5-1 and TRBJ2-1; D perhaps matches TRBD2 (6 bases). The CDR3 totals 16 residues. The V gene lost 0 bases and the J gene lost 6 bases, with 16 bases spanning the gap. Germline values: CDR1 SGHRS, CDR2 YFSETQ. As DNA, the CDR3 is TGCGCCAGCAGCTTGGGCCCGGGGGTCGAATCCAATGAGCAGTTCTTC. It encodes CASSLGPGVESNEQFF. Combining the CDR3 with reference TRBV5-1 and TRBJ2-1 gives the whole variable domain KAGVTQTPRYLIKTRGQQVTLSCSPISGHRSVSWYQQTPGQGLQFLFEYFSETQRNKGNFPGRFSGRQFSNSRSEMNVSTLELGDSALYLCASSLGPGVESNEQFFGPGTRLTVL.

This clonotype has more than one count but fewer than ten. The chain joins TRBV5-1 to TRBJ1-2; 7 bases agree with TRBD1. This CDR3 region has 15 residues. Germline CDR1 reads SGHRS; CDR2 reads YFSETQ. J lost 0 bases, V lost 4 bases, and 6 bases had no gene match. CDR3 protein: CASSLGTAPNYGYTF. CDR3 nucleotide sequence: TGCGCCAGCAGCCTTGGGACAGCACCTAACTATGGCTACACCTTC.

This chain links TRBV27 with TRBJ2-7; 10 bases fit TRBD2. Per germline, CDR1 MNHEY and CDR2 SMNVEV (reference sequence). CDR3 length: 16 amino acids. After removal of 2 bases from V and 0 bases from J, the junction contained 4 bases not matched to a gene. CDR3 sequence: CASSLVSGGTSYEQYF. CDR3 sequence (DNA): TGTGCCAGCAGTTTAGTTAGCGGGGGGACCTCCTACGAGCAGTACTTC.

The gene calls are TRBV3-1 and TRBJ2-7, with D uncertain. This CDR3 contains 14 residues. In germline, CDR1 is LGHDT, CDR2 YNNKEL (reference sequence). V was trimmed by 1 base and J by 1 base, leaving 8 bases between them. As DNA, the CDR3 is TGTGCCAGCAGCCAAGCTCTCGGTTCCTACGAGCAGTACTTC. It yields the protein CASSQALGSYEQYF.

The V gene is TRBV7-3, the J gene TRBJ1-1; no clear D gene. Germline lookup yields CDR1 SGHTA and CDR2 FQGTGA. V was pared by 5 bases and J by 0 bases, with 7 bases between. The CDR3 runs to 13 residues. The CDR3: CASSVNMNTEAFF. CDR3 bases: TGTGCCAGCAGCGTTAACATGAACACTGAAGCTTTCTTT.

The chain carries TRBV4-2 and TRBJ1-2; D might be TRBD1 (6 bases). The CDR3 totals 13 residues. Trimming removed 0 bases at V and 5 bases at J, with 7 bases between. Per germline, CDR1 LGHNA and CDR2 YNFKEQ. The CDR3 region has the DNA TGTGCCAGCAGCCAAGAGGGGGCATATGGCTACACCTTC. Its protein product is CASSQEGAYGYTF.

This clonotype was counted between two and nine times. The chain carries TRBV9 and TRBJ2-7; 12 bases are shared with TRBD2. This CDR3 is 12 amino acids long. Per the germline V gene, CDR1 is SGDLS and CDR2 is YYNGEE. V was clipped by 4 bases and J by 12 bases; unmatched bases: 5. The CDR3 spells CASSRLAGVLYF. The CDR3 nucleotides read TGTGCCAGCAGCCGACTAGCGGGAGTGTTGTACTTC. Supplemented by reference TRBV9 and TRBJ2-7, the full variable domain reads DSGVTQTPKHLITATGQRVTLRCSPRSGDLSVYWYQQSLDQGLQFLIQYYNGEERAKGNILERFSAQQFPDLHSELNLSSLELGDSALYFCASSRLAGVLYFGPGTRLTVT.

The J gene is TRBJ2-2, the V gene TRBV2; a possible D gene is TRBD1 (5 bases). Trimming took 4 bases from V and 8 from J, leaving 11 bases between them. The germline CDR1 and CDR2 sequences are SNHLY and FYNNEI. The CDR3 is made up of 13 amino acids. CDR3 sequence reads: CASSVQGLGELFF. The CDR3 DNA follows: TGTGCCAGCAGTGTCCAGGGCTTAGGGGAGCTGTTTTTT.

This clonotype appeared many times. The genes are TRBV7-9 and TRBJ2-5; D gene unclear. The V and J ends lost 3 bases and 2 bases respectively, with 7 bases between them. The CDR3 totals 13 residues. CDR1 and CDR2 from the germline V gene are SEHNR and FQNEAQ (reference sequence). The CDR3 is CASSLDRQETQYF. DNA for the CDR3: TGTGCCAGCAGCTTGGACCGACAAGAGACCCAGTACTTC.